Detailed here is one TCR beta chain. This clone occurred once. It lacks a known antigen. No base quality information exists; no much larger clone differs at one position. Looking up the germline V gene yields CDR1 MNHEY and CDR2 SVGAGI. Including cysteine and phenylalanine, the CDR3 has 14 amino acids. The CDR3 DNA has 42 bases and is translated from base 1. V is trimmed back by 6 bases and J by 5 bases, and the junction contains 8 bases that no gene match accounts for. This sample is part of a study of blood T cell repertoires in COVID-19 (TCRdb year 2020). Study-wide context: The collaborator samples originated in the United States, Italy and Spain and spanned the acute and convalescent phases of COVID-19. The prospective study material was composed of cDNA or gDNA derived from T cells, B-cell-depleted T cells, or PBMCs. The dataset comprised deeply sampled blood TCRbeta repertoires from subjects exposed to, actively infected with, or recovered from COVID-19. The repertoires were released in a freely available public database intended as a resource for research on the immune response to SARS-CoV-2. Samples came from the ongoing ImmuneRACE study (first 160 participants) plus 1,254 subjects from 6 global collaborators. A de-identified subject ID, COVID-19 status, age in years and sex were almost always included in the sample metadata. Where available, HLA class I and class II types were taken from metadata supplied by the sample provider and were not determined by assay-based typing.

TCRbeta CDR3 regions were amplified from genomic DNA by means of the immunoSEQ Assay, a bias-controlled multiplex PCR. The authors' analysis ran thus. The number of nucleated cells in each sample was estimated from the amplification of reference gene primers within the assay. To quantify the absolute abundance of each unique TCRbeta CDR3 rearrangement, sequence reads were collapsed and filtered. For each sample, productive Simpson clonality was calculated as the square root of Simpson's diversity index across productive rearrangements. Not all clones reach the TCRdb copy of this immuneACCESS table, which keeps in-frame sequences only. Checked studies attribute under half of the gap to unresolved V genes and leave the rest unexplained. The V and J calls and clone size are taken from that table; D and trimming were inferred from the DNA. The sample profile shows some 31,000 clones; approximately 85% of them were found once. The ten top clones hold approximately 16% of the sample.

Broad study findings and their caveats: Clinical and demographic metadata were provided uncurated, with the amount varying by source and participant.

Each collaborating institution followed its own protocols to collect whole blood in K2EDTA tubes. For TCRbeta analysis, collaborators shipped samples as frozen whole blood, isolated PBMCs, or DNA extracted from either of those sample types. The sequence derives from a woman aged 60-75 years with active COVID-19. The sequencing sample was made of peripheral blood. The rearrangement combines TRBV6-5 with TRBJ2-7; 9 bases in the middle match TRBD1. The CDR3 has the sequence CASRYRDRVNEQYF. The DNA reads as follows: TGTGCCAGCAGATACCGGGACAGGGTTAACGAGCAGTACTTC.